This T cell receptor beta chain stems from a study of PD-1 blockade in classical Hodgkin lymphoma. At the level of the study: Patients were administered nivolumab (3 mg/kg intravenously) every 2 weeks.

Study-level points and caveats: Undefined causes, possibly disease activity or prior therapy, underlie the repertoire differences. Baseline diversity was lower in partial responders and progressors than complete responders. Relative to healthy donors, newly diagnosed patients reportedly had lower baseline TCR diversity, which was reported as lower still in relapsed/refractory patients.

Germline V gene data show CDR1 as SGDLS and CDR2 as YYNGEE. With 3 bases clipped from V and 1 base from J, the junction kept 5 bases outside the gene matches. The CDR3 has 16 residues. Comment on this clone: Its antigen is undetermined.

Every patient relapsed after autologous stem cell transplantation, and brentuximab vedotin exposure varied. Measured with immunoSEQ multiplex PCR; TCRdb has only the in-frame clones, and not every one. The table lists about 21,000 clones, 68% of them singletons. The sequencing used peripheral blood mononuclear cells (PBMCs), collected at baseline. This chain joins TRBV9 and TRBJ2-3; 10 positions match TRBD2. The receptor was derived from a human donor with classical Hodgkin lymphoma. CDR3 amino acids: CASSASGRAGTDTQYF. CDR3 nucleotides: TGTGCCAGCAGCGCAAGCGGGAGGGCCGGCACAGATACGCAGTATTTT.